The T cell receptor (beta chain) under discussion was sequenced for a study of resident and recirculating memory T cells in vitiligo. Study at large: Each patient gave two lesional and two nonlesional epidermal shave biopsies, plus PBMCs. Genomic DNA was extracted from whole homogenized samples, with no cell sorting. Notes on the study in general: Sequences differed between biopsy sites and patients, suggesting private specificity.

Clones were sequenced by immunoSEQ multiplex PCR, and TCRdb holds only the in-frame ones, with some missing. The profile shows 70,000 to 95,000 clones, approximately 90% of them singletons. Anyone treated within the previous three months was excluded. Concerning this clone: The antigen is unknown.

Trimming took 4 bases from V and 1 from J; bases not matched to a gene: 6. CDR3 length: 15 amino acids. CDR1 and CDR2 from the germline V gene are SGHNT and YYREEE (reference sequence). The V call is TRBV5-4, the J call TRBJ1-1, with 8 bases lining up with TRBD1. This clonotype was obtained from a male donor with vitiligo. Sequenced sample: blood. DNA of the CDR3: TGTGCCAGCAGCGCGGGACAGGAGTGGAACACTGAAGCTTTCTTT. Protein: CASSAGQEWNTEAFF.